These T cell receptor beta chains were read from a single sample in a study of T cells after yellow fever vaccination. TCRdb analysed the 5' RACE reads with MiXCR anew, one entry per CDR3 protein. The profile shows 300,000 to 350,000 distinct CDR3 sequences, 3% to 4.5% of them singletons. Here the sequenced sample was PBMCs, taken 5 days after the yellow fever booster vaccination. These receptors all stem from a man younger than 35 who received the YFV17D yellow fever vaccine. Both conserved end residues are part of each CDR3. The order of the fields is J gene, V gene, D gene, clone size, CDR3 DNA, CDR3 protein. D genes are given only for firm matches. For some rows the clone size is stated as once, few or many, or as a class when expanded; others skip it.

>TRBJ2-3|TRBV6-5|.|.
TGTGCCAGCAGTTACTCGACTGGGTTGGCAGATACGCAGTATTTT
CASSYSTGLADTQYF
>TRBJ2-5|TRBV5-1|TRBD2|.
TGCGCCAGCAGCGCCGGGACTATGCCCCTAGAGACCCAGTACTTC
CASSAGTMPLETQYF
>TRBJ1-1|TRBV20-1|TRBD1|many
TGCAGTGCTAGAGATTCCGGACAGGGAGGGCAAGCTTTCTTT
CSARDSGQGGQAFF
>TRBJ2-7|TRBV11-2|.|many
TGTGCCAGCAGCTTAGTTGCGGGCGGTTCTCTACTGGAGCAGTACTTC
CASSLVAGGSLLEQYF
>TRBJ1-5|TRBV4-3|.|many
TGCGCCAGCAGCCAAGATTGGGGTCAGCCCCAGCATTTT
CASSQDWGQPQHF
>TRBJ2-1|TRBV25-1|.|many
TGTGCCAGCAGTGATGGGTGGGCGAATGAGCAGTTCTTC
CASSDGWANEQFF
>TRBJ2-2|TRBV7-9|.|.
TGTGCCAGCAGTCGCCAGGGGCGTTATACCGGGGAGCTGTTTTTT
CASSRQGRYTGELFF
>TRBJ1-3|TRBV7-2|.|many
TGTGCCAGCAGCTCCCTGGAAAGTTCTGGAAACACCATATATTTT
CASSSLESSGNTIYF
>TRBJ1-2|TRBV4-3|TRBD1|.
TGCGCCAGCAGCCAAGATCGGGACAGGGACTACTATGGCTACACCTTC
CASSQDRDRDYYGYTF
>TRBJ2-3|TRBV7-2|.|.
TGTGCCAGCAGCTTATGGGGAGATACGCAGTATTTT
CASSLWGDTQYF